A selection of T cell receptor beta chains follows, all from one sample in a study of neoadjuvant anti-PD-1 for oral cavity cancer. Profiling relied on immunoSEQ multiplex PCR, and the TCRdb table lists in-frame clones only, not all of them. The sample lists about 6,800 clones; 65% to 75% were seen once. The input for sequencing was PBMCs, taken before nivolumab (anti-PD-1) treatment. The receptors were gathered from a person between 40 and 80 years old with oral cavity squamous cell carcinoma. Each CDR3 is given with its conserved first and last residue. Each record gives: J gene, V gene, D gene, clone size, CDR3 DNA, CDR3 protein. A D gene is named only where the DNA matches it firmly. Only part of the rows carry a size: once, few, many, or a class if the clone is expanded.

TRBJ1-2,TRBV5-6,.,few,TGTGCCAGCAGCTTGGCCACGTATGGCTACACCTTC,CASSLATYGYTF
TRBJ1-2,TRBV20-1,.,.,TGCAGTGCCCGGACCCCCTATGGCTACACCTTC,CSARTPYGYTF
TRBJ2-7,TRBV5-1,.,.,TGCGCCAGCAGCTTGGGACAGAGTACCTACGAGCAGTACTTC,CASSLGQSTYEQYF
TRBJ2-5,TRBV6-4,TRBD1,.,TGTGCCAGCTCGCCGGGACAGATGGGATCAGAGACCCAGTACTTC,CASSPGQMGSETQYF
TRBJ1-1,TRBV4-1,.,.,TGCGCCAGCAGCCAAGTAGAGTTATCGAACACTGAAGCTTTCTTT,CASSQVELSNTEAFF
TRBJ1-4,TRBV19,.,.,TGTGCCAGTAGTATAGATGGGACTCGGAATGAAAAACTGTTTTTT,CASSIDGTRNEKLFF
TRBJ2-7,TRBV7-2,TRBD1,.,TGTGCCAGCAGCTCCTACAGGGGCTACGAGCAGTACTTC,CASSSYRGYEQYF
TRBJ2-2,TRBV5-1,TRBD1,.,TGCGCCAGCAGCTGGGACAGGGTGGACACCGGGGAGCTGTTTTTT,CASSWDRVDTGELFF
TRBJ2-5,TRBV19,.,few,TGTGCCAGTAGTAACCCGGGGTTGCAAGAGACCCAGTACTTC,CASSNPGLQETQYF
TRBJ1-6,TRBV7-2,TRBD1,few,TGTGCCAGCAGCCTGACAGGGGGCAGTTCACCCCTCCACTTT,CASSLTGGSSPLHF
TRBJ1-3,TRBV7-2,.,.,TGTGCCAGCAGCTTAGCCGTGCAGACTGGAAACACCATATATTTT,CASSLAVQTGNTIYF
TRBJ1-6,TRBV2,.,few,TGTGCCAGCAGAGTCGACCGGAATAATTCACCCCTCCACTTT,CASRVDRNNSPLHF
TRBJ2-2,TRBV5-5,TRBD1,.,TGTGCCAGCAGCTTCCCTGGACAGGGCGTAACCGGGGAGCTGTTTTTT,CASSFPGQGVTGELFF
TRBJ2-5,TRBV15,.,.,TGTGCCACCAGCGGCGGAGGGGACCAAGAGACCCAGTACTTC,CATSGGGDQETQYF
TRBJ2-7,TRBV6-6,TRBD1,.,TGTGCCAGCAGTTACTCGCAGGGGGCGAATTACGAGCAGTACTTC,CASSYSQGANYEQYF
TRBJ1-5,TRBV2,.,.,TGTGCCAGCACTCCAAGGACCACTCAAGGGCAGCCCCAGCATTTT,CASTPRTTQGQPQHF
TRBJ2-1,TRBV21-1,.,.,TGTGCCAGCCCCCCGACAGTTCGTCCCTACAATGAGCAGTTCTTC,CASPPTVRPYNEQFF
TRBJ1-2,TRBV11-2,.,.,TGTGCCAGCAGCTTAGGCGGGGGGCTTGGCTACACCTTC,CASSLGGGLGYTF
TRBJ1-1,TRBV30,.,few,TGTGCCTGGATAGGAGGGGCCGGGAACACTGAAGCTTTCTTT,CAWIGGAGNTEAFF
TRBJ2-3,TRBV5-1,.,.,TGCGCCAGCAGCTTGGATCAGGGATTTTCAGATACGCAGTATTTT,CASSLDQGFSDTQYF
TRBJ1-2,TRBV4-3,.,.,TGCGCCAGCAGCCAAGATTGGGGGACCTATGGCTACACCTTC,CASSQDWGTYGYTF
TRBJ1-2,TRBV7-9,TRBD1,.,TGTGCCAGCAGCTCCAGGGACAGGCCGCCCAACTATGGCTACACCTTC,CASSSRDRPPNYGYTF
TRBJ1-6,TRBV30,.,.,TGTGCCTGGAGGAGGATCGAGAATTCACCCCTCCACTTT,CAWRRIENSPLHF
TRBJ2-4,TRBV28,.,.,TGTGCCAGCAGTTCCCCGACCAAAAACATTCAGTACTTC,CASSSPTKNIQYF
TRBJ2-1,TRBV2,.,once,TGTGCCAGCAGTGAATTTCCTACCTACTACAATGAGCAGTTCTTC,CASSEFPTYYNEQFF
TRBJ1-1,TRBV28,.,.,TGTGCCAGCCATATGAACACTGAAGCTTTCTTT,CASHMNTEAFF
TRBJ1-2,TRBV7-2,.,.,TGTGCCAGCAGCTTATGGGGCGGGGGCGACTATGGCTACACCTTC,CASSLWGGGDYGYTF
TRBJ2-2,TRBV2,TRBD1,.,TGTGCCAGCAGTGGTAGGGACAGGGGGCTTCAGAGGGAGCTGTTTTTT,CASSGRDRGLQRELFF
TRBJ2-2,TRBV9,TRBD1,.,TGTGCCAGCAGCGTACCCAACGTCGGGACAGGGGTGTACGGGGAGCTGTTTTTT,CASSVPNVGTGVYGELFF
TRBJ1-5,TRBV2,.,.,TGTGCCAGCAGACGAGGGTTGGATCAGCCCCAGCATTTT,CASRRGLDQPQHF
TRBJ2-1,TRBV6-6,TRBD2,.,TGTGCCAGCAGTTATAAGCGGGGGGGGTACGATGAGCAGTTCTTC,CASSYKRGGYDEQFF
TRBJ1-5,TRBV7-2,.,.,TGTGCCAGCAGCACGGGTGACAGCGGCAATCAGCCCCAGCATTTT,CASSTGDSGNQPQHF
TRBJ1-1,TRBV29-1,.,.,TGCAGCTCGGCTGGGCCGCGGAACACTGAAGCTTTCTTT,CSSAGPRNTEAFF
TRBJ1-2,TRBV6-5,.,few,TGTGCCAGCAGTTACAGAAAACTGCTCTATGGCTACACCTTC,CASSYRKLLYGYTF
TRBJ2-3,TRBV5-6,TRBD2,.,TGTGCCAGCAGCTTAGGGACTAGCGGCCACCCGCAGTATTTT,CASSLGTSGHPQYF
TRBJ2-3,TRBV2,TRBD1,.,TGTGCCAGCAGTGGGAGAGGACAGGGGGCACTGGCAGATACGCAGTATTTT,CASSGRGQGALADTQYF
TRBJ1-1,TRBV6-1,TRBD1,.,TGTGCCAGCAGTGTCAGGACAGGCGTGAACACTGAAGCTTTCTTT,CASSVRTGVNTEAFF
TRBJ2-5,TRBV7-2,TRBD2,.,TGTGCCAGCAGCTTACGGCGGGGGGCACAAGAGACCCAGTACTTC,CASSLRRGAQETQYF
TRBJ2-5,TRBV19,TRBD1,.,TGTGCCAGTAGTATCCCAGGGGGCGGCTCGAAGACCCAGTACTTC,CASSIPGGGSKTQYF
TRBJ2-7,TRBV6-4,.,.,TGTGCCAGCAGTGAACACAGGAACTACGAGCAGTACTTC,CASSEHRNYEQYF
TRBJ2-3,TRBV19,.,.,TGTGCCAGTAGTATAGCTCAGGGACTCTTCCCCCAGTATTTT,CASSIAQGLFPQYF
TRBJ2-7,TRBV6-5,.,.,TGTGCCAGCAGTTACTCGAGGGCAGGGGTCGAGCAGTACTTC,CASSYSRAGVEQYF
TRBJ2-3,TRBV6-5,TRBD2,.,TGTGCCAGCAAACTAGCGGGGGGATCACATACGCAGTATTTT,CASKLAGGSHTQYF
TRBJ2-5,TRBV18,.,.,TGTGCCAGCTCACCACCTACGTCTGACTGGGGAGAGACCCAGTACTTC,CASSPPTSDWGETQYF
TRBJ1-1,TRBV5-4,.,few,TGTGCCAGCAGCTTGGAACAGCGATATGAAGCTTTCTTT,CASSLEQRYEAFF
TRBJ1-5,TRBV12-5,.,few,TGTGCTAGTGGTCTACCCAATCAGCCCCAGCATTTT,CASGLPNQPQHF
TRBJ2-1,TRBV4-3,TRBD1,.,TGCGCCAGCAGCCCGGGACAGGGGGCTAGTGAGCAGTTCTTC,CASSPGQGASEQFF
TRBJ1-1,TRBV7-2,.,.,TGTGCCAGCAGCTTATTAGGATTCCTAGCCAATATGAACACTGAAGCTTTCTTT,CASSLLGFLANMNTEAFF
TRBJ2-6,TRBV13,TRBD1,.,TGTGCCAGCAGCTTTGGGGACAGGGTACCCTCTGGGGCCAACGTCCTGACTTTC,CASSFGDRVPSGANVLTF
TRBJ1-4,TRBV4-1,.,few,TGCGCCAGCACCTTGTATGCAACTAATGAAAAACTGTTTTTT,CASTLYATNEKLFF
TRBJ2-3,TRBV4-2,TRBD2,.,TGTGCCAGCAGCCCGGGACTAGCGGGGGGGCCCGTCACAGATACGCAGTATTTT,CASSPGLAGGPVTDTQYF
TRBJ1-1,TRBV19,.,.,TGTGCCAGTAGGATACAGGGCCCCTCTGAAGCTTTCTTT,CASRIQGPSEAFF
TRBJ1-3,TRBV19,TRBD1,few,TGTGCCAGTAGTCACAGGGGATTTGATGGAAACACCATATATTTT,CASSHRGFDGNTIYF